The sequence of this T cell receptor beta chain was determined in a study of cytomegalovirus exposure and HLA in healthy donors. Study summary: From donors who were HLA-typed, an early data release held about 85 million unique TCRs. Study conclusions and caveats: By HLA locus, TCR association rates varied in a later analysis, with DRB1 showing the most and HLA-C the fewest. Looking again later, the authors saw that most CMV-associated TCR beta chains seemed HLA-restricted.

Amplification used 60 Vbeta primers and 13 Jbeta primers. The protocol was immunoSEQ multiplex PCR, while the TCRdb copy is restricted to in-frame clones and leaves out a portion. The data hold 100,000 to 150,000 clones, with around 73% observed a single time. Note on this clone: The antigen remains unidentified.

This TCR derives from a man aged 55 to 70 in good health and CMV-seropositive. The sequenced sample consisted of PBMCs.

In DNA form, the CDR3 reads TGTGCCAGCAGCTTGGAGGGCGGGGGCCGCTACGAGCAGTACTTC. It yields the protein CASSLEGGGRYEQYF. The chain combines TRBV5-6 with TRBJ2-7, with D possibly TRBD2 on 7 matching bases. The germline CDR1 and CDR2 sequences are SGHDT and YYEEEE. The CDR3 sequence is 15 residues long. Trimming shortened V by 0 bases and J by 3 bases, and 13 bases separated the two germline ends.